This T cell receptor (beta chain) originates from a study of spatial heterogeneity in lung cancer. Overall study context: Where they were available, follow-up PBMC samples were sequenced, at a median of about 2 years after resection. Each distinct TCR and UMI combination averaged more than ten appearances in raw reads. Consistent detection of more beta-chain than alpha-chain sequences was observed.

Time point in this sample: blood at routine non-recurrence follow-up after resection. Whole RNA from tumor, nontumor lung or frozen PBMC was sequenced unsorted. This clonotype was picked up many times. The CDR3 is 11 residues long. Deletions cut 2 bases from V and 5 bases from J, with 3 bases between. Germline CDR1 is MDHEN and CDR2 is SYDVKM. TCRdb analysed the 5' RACE reads with MiXCR anew, one entry per CDR3 protein. The sample contains some 120,000 distinct CDR3 sequences, 12% of which appear only once. The chain employs TRBV28 and TRBJ2-5; D gene ambiguous. This clonotype was sampled from a male donor with early-stage non-small cell lung cancer. This material consisted of PBMCs, taken at follow-up. CDR3 sequence reads: CASSLRETQYF. The CDR3 DNA follows: TGTGCCAGCAGTTTAAGGGAGACCCAGTACTTC.